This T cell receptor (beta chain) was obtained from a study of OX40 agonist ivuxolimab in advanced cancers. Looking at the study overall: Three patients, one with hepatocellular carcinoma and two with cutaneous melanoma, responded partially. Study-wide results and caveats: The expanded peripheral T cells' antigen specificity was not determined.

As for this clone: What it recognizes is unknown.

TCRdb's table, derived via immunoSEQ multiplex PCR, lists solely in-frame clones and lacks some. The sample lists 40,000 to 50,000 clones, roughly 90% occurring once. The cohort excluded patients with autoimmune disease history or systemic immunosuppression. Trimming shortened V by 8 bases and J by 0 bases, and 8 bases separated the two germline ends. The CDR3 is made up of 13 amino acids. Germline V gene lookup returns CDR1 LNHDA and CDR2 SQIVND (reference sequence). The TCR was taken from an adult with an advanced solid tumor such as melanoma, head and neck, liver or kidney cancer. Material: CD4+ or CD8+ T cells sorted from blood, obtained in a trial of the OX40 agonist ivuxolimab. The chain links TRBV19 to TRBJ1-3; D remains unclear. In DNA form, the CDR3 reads TGTGCCAGTGCAGGAAACTCTGGAAACACCATATATTTT. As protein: CASAGNSGNTIYF.